Following are 26 T cell receptor beta chains from one sample sequenced in a study of cytomegalovirus exposure and HLA in healthy donors. Assay used: immunoSEQ multiplex PCR; TCRdb lists only in-frame clones, some missing. There are 97,000 or so clones in the sample; 87% occur only once, and around 3.9% lies in the top ten. The sample taken for sequencing was PBMCs. Receptors were obtained from a woman in her 30s in good health and CMV-seronegative.

The rearrangement links TRBV4-1 to TRBJ2-3; D is ambiguous. Trimming cost V 0 bases and J 5 bases, with 6 bases left between them. Germline V gene lookup returns CDR1 MGHRA and CDR2 YSYEKL. CDR3 length equals 13 residues. As DNA, the CDR3 is TGCGCCAGCAGCCAAGATGAGGAAGATACGCAGTATTTT. Translated, it gives CASSQDEEDTQYF.

V usage is TRBV2 and J usage is TRBJ1-5; D gene uncertain. This CDR3 is 16 amino acids long. V was clipped by 3 bases and J by 2 bases, with 14 bases between them. Germline V CDR1 and CDR2: SNHLY, FYNNEI. The CDR3 here is CASSDFLSGGNQPQHF. The DNA for the CDR3 is TGTGCCAGCAGTGATTTTTTATCGGGAGGCAATCAGCCCCAGCATTTT.

This clone was picked up one time. The rearrangement joins TRBV11-1 to TRBJ2-3, with 7 bases identical to TRBD1. The CDR3 has 17 amino acids. Germline trimming cut 1 base from V and 4 bases from J; bases unmatched to any gene: 11. The germline V gene encodes CDR1 SGHAT and CDR2 FQDESV (reference sequence). In DNA, the CDR3 is TGTGCCAGCAGCTTAGGGCGACAGGGAAGAGTGGCAGATACGCAGTATTTT. Protein: CASSLGRQGRVADTQYF.

This clone appeared a few times. This chain joins TRBV7-3 and TRBJ1-2; D remains unclear. This CDR3 is 14 amino acids long. The ends were cut back, 5 bases at V and 0 bases at J, with 10 bases in the middle. The germline V gene has CDR1 SGHTA and CDR2 FQGTGA. The chain's CDR3 is CASSPSGTNYGYTF. The CDR3 coding sequence is TGTGCCAGCAGCCCATCGGGAACTAACTATGGCTACACCTTC.

The chain combines TRBV7-9 with TRBJ1-2, with D unclear. CDR1 SEHNR and CDR2 FQNEAQ come from the germline V gene (reference sequence). V shed 5 bases and J shed 6 bases, with 16 bases lying between them. The CDR3 covers 14 residues. The CDR3 loop is CASSQTPTSDGYTF. In nucleotides, the CDR3 is TGTGCCAGCAGCCAGACACCAACGTCGGATGGCTACACCTTC.

This chain joins TRBV7-3 and TRBJ2-3; 7 bases are shared with TRBD1. V lost 5 bases and J lost 4; bases outside the gene matches: 9. The germline V gene has CDR1 SGHTA and CDR2 FQGTGA. The CDR3 runs 15 residues. The CDR3 protein is CASSPSGTESDTQYF. The CDR3 nucleotides read TGTGCCAGCAGCCCATCCGGGACAGAATCAGATACGCAGTATTTT.

CDR3 bases: TGTGCCAGCAGCCCATCTAGCGGGAGCTCTGGGGCCAACGTCCTGACTTTC. It specifies CASSPSSGSSGANVLTF. V and J are TRBV9 and TRBJ2-6; 10 bases match TRBD2. V was clipped by 4 bases and J by 0 bases; unmatched bases: 4. CDR1 is SGDLS and CDR2 is YYNGEE in the germline V gene. This CDR3 region has 17 residues.

This sequence joins TRBV6-5 and TRBJ2-1, with 8 nucleotides matching TRBD2. V shed 2 bases and J 4 bases; nucleotides not matched to a gene: 7. This CDR3 region has 16 residues. The germline CDR1 and CDR2 sequences are MNHEY and SVGAGI. The CDR3 protein is CASSYKLAVFYNEQFF. The CDR3 coding sequence is TGTGCCAGCAGTTACAAACTAGCGGTTTTTTACAATGAGCAGTTCTTC.

This clone appeared once. The chain links TRBV6-6 to TRBJ2-7; the D gene is possibly TRBD1 (5 bases). The CDR3 is 16 amino acids. CDR1 and CDR2 from the germline V gene are MNHNY and SVGAGI (reference sequence). V shed 6 bases and J shed 2 bases, with 20 bases lying between them. CDR3 protein: CASSPPATVRAYEQYF. In DNA, the CDR3 is TGTGCCAGCAGCCCCCCCGCGACAGTTCGGGCCTACGAGCAGTACTTC.

The rearrangement links TRBV11-2 to TRBJ2-7, with 10 positions matching TRBD2. V gave up 5 bases and J gave up 2 bases; unmatched junction bases: 6. Per germline, CDR1 SGHAT and CDR2 FQNNGV. CDR3 length: 15 residues. In DNA form, the CDR3 reads TGTGCCAGCAGCCCCCCCAGCGGGAGGGCCTACGAGCAGTACTTC. This encodes CASSPPSGRAYEQYF.

The CDR3 bases are TGCGCCAGCACTTGGGGACAGGGGGCGAACTATGGCTACACCTTC. This codes for CASTWGQGANYGYTF. V is TRBV5-1 and J is TRBJ1-2; 12 positions agree with TRBD1. Trimming took 6 bases from V and 2 from J; bases not matched to a gene: 5. CDR1 and CDR2 from the germline V gene are SGHRS and YFSETQ. The CDR3 loop spans 15 amino acids.

The rearrangement joins TRBV18 to TRBJ2-1; 7 bases map to TRBD2. There are 15 residues in the CDR3. Looked up from germline, CDR1 is KGHSH and CDR2 is LQKENI. The junction had 6 bases not matched to a gene; V was cut back by 6 bases and J by 1 base. For the CDR3, the DNA is TGTGCCAGCTCGCCCGGGACTACGTCCTACAATGAGCAGTTCTTC. This encodes CASSPGTTSYNEQFF.

The chain combines TRBV5-4 with TRBJ1-5, with D tentatively TRBD1 (5 bases). Trimming shortened V by 3 bases and J by 6 bases, and 13 bases separated the two germline ends. The CDR3 consists of 14 residues. The germline V gene has CDR1 SGHNT and CDR2 YYREEE (reference sequence). CDR3 protein: CASSSAGEPQPQHF. The CDR3 region has the DNA TGTGCCAGCAGCTCGGCGGGGGAGCCTCAGCCCCAGCATTTT.

This clone was seen a few times. V usage is TRBV10-2 and J usage is TRBJ2-1, with D possibly TRBD1 on 6 matching bases. Trimming stripped 6 bases from V and 2 bases from J, with 11 bases between. The CDR3 has 14 residues. CDR1 is WSHSY, CDR2 SAAADI, per germline. In nucleotides, the CDR3 is TGCGCCAGCAGGCCAGGGGCGCCCTACAATGAGCAGTTCTTC. Its protein product is CASRPGAPYNEQFF.

This rearrangement joins TRBV18 to TRBJ2-2; TRBD1 matches 7 bases. V was clipped by 1 base and J by 7 bases; unmatched bases: 6. This CDR3 is 15 amino acids long. Germline-derived CDR1 and CDR2 are KGHSH and LQKENI. The DNA for the CDR3 is TGTGCCAGCTCACCACTAGCCGGACAGGACGGGGAGCTGTTTTTT. As protein: CASSPLAGQDGELFF.

The V call is TRBV2, the J call TRBJ1-5; D not resolved. V was clipped by 0 bases and J by 3 bases, with 9 bases between them. CDR1 is SNHLY and CDR2 is FYNNEI in the germline V gene. CDR3 length: 15 amino acids. CDR3 amino acids: CASSEARPANQPQHF. CDR3 bases: TGTGCCAGCAGTGAAGCGAGGCCAGCCAATCAGCCCCAGCATTTT.

The chain employs TRBV28 and TRBJ1-1; D possibly corresponds to TRBD1 (6 bases). With 8 bases removed from V and 4 bases from J, the gap between germline ends came to 8 bases. Looked up from germline, CDR1 is MDHEN and CDR2 is SYDVKM. CDR3 length: 11 residues. The DNA of the CDR3 is TGTGCCAGCCAGGGGTTCACTGAAGCTTTCTTT. Its protein is CASQGFTEAFF.

The chain uses TRBV6-5 and TRBJ2-4; D is unresolved. Germline V gene data show CDR1 as MNHEY and CDR2 as SVGAGI. This CDR3 region has 15 residues. V was clipped by 6 bases and J by 6 bases, with 18 bases between them. CDR3: CASSLSAEDSNIQYF. CDR3 nucleotides: TGTGCCAGCAGCCTGTCGGCGGAAGACTCAAACATTCAGTACTTC.

The V gene is TRBV4-2, the J gene TRBJ1-1; D gene uncertain. The CDR3 runs 14 residues. Looked up from germline, CDR1 is LGHNA and CDR2 is YNFKEQ. V lost 3 bases and J lost 3, with 11 bases in between. CDR3 nucleotides: TGTGCCAGCAGCCACGGGGATTTGGACACTGAAGCTTTCTTT. It specifies CASSHGDLDTEAFF.

The CDR3 reads CASSYFGGATNEKLFF. The CDR3 coding sequence is TGTGCCAGCAGCTACTTCGGCGGTGCAACTAATGAAAAACTGTTTTTT. The gene calls are TRBV5-6 and TRBJ1-4; D unresolved. V dropped 3 bases and J dropped 0 bases, with 12 bases sitting between them. Germline values: CDR1 SGHDT, CDR2 YYEEEE. There are 16 residues in the CDR3. Looking up the rest from reference TRBV5-6 and TRBJ1-4 gives the full variable domain: DAGVTQSPTHLIKTRGQQVTLRCSPKSGHDTVSWYQQALGQGPQFIFQYYEEEERQRGNFPDRFSGHQFPNYSSELNVNALLLGDSALYLCASSYFGGATNEKLFFGSGTQLSVL.

The rearrangement links TRBV18 to TRBJ2-1; D is perhaps TRBD1 (6 bases). Trimming shortened V by 8 bases and J by 5 bases, and 10 bases separated the two germline ends. CDR1 is KGHSH and CDR2 is LQKENI in the germline V gene. This CDR3 has 12 residues. The CDR3 loop is CASVQGNNEQFF. The CDR3 nucleotides read TGTGCCAGCGTACAGGGAAACAATGAGCAGTTCTTC.

In regard to this clone: Other DNA sequences in the same sample also yield this CDR3. The chain joins TRBV27 to TRBJ1-3; D is undetermined. The V end lost 1 base, the J end lost 2 bases, and 6 bases lay between the germline ends. The V gene's germline CDR1 is MNHEY and CDR2 SMNVEV (reference sequence). This CDR3 comprises 14 residues. CDR3 in DNA: TGTGCCAGCAGTTTATTGGGCGCTGGAAACACCATATATTTT. Encoded protein: CASSLLGAGNTIYF.

The rearrangement links TRBV6-5 to TRBJ2-7, with D hard to call. The ends were cut back, 6 bases at V and 4 bases at J, with 19 bases in the middle. CDR3 size: 15 residues. Germline V gene sequence: CDR1 MNHEY, CDR2 SVGAGI. CDR3 nucleotides: TGTGCCAGCAGCTCCCCGACACCCTCGCGATACGAGCAGTACTTC. Protein product: CASSSPTPSRYEQYF.

The chain uses TRBV11-1 and TRBJ1-2; 9 positions match TRBD1. The J segment lost 11 bases and the V segment lost 5 bases, leaving 6 bases of the junction unmatched. CDR3 length: 12 amino acids. Germline lookup yields CDR1 SGHAT and CDR2 FQDESV (reference sequence). The CDR3 DNA reads TGTGCCAGCAGCCCGGGGACAGGGTATTACACCTTC. This encodes CASSPGTGYYTF.

The chain has TRBV11-2 and TRBJ1-1; unclear D gene. CDR1 SGHAT and CDR2 FQNNGV come from the germline V gene. The CDR3 consists of 13 residues. V dropped 1 base and J dropped 5 bases, with 8 bases sitting between them. The CDR3 sequence is CASSLVPQTEAFF. For the CDR3, the DNA is TGTGCCAGCAGCTTAGTCCCACAAACTGAAGCTTTCTTT. Full variable domain (outside the CDR3, taken from reference TRBV11-2 and TRBJ1-1): EAGVAQSPRYKIIEKRQSVAFWCNPISGHATLYWYQQILGQGPKLLIQFQNNGVVDDSQLPKDRFSAERLKGVDSTLKIQPAKLEDSAVYLCASSLVPQTEAFFGQGTRLTVV.

The chain combines TRBV7-3 with TRBJ2-1; D remains ambiguous. The CDR3 length is 12 residues. Looked up from germline, CDR1 is SGHTA and CDR2 is FQGTGA. V was cut by 1 base and J by 9 bases, with 7 bases left in between. Here the CDR3 reads CASSLSAGEQFF. In DNA, the CDR3 is TGTGCCAGCAGCTTAAGTGCCGGTGAGCAGTTCTTC.